The 7 T cell receptor beta chains listed next were all sequenced from one sample in a study of identifying expanded T cells in peripheral blood. TCRdb's table, derived via immunoSEQ multiplex PCR, lists solely in-frame clones and lacks some. The table shows roughly 100,000 clones, with approximately 89% occurring only once. Sequenced sample: blood. The receptors shown here come from a person between 18 and 70 years old in good health.

This chain uses TRBV4-2 with TRBJ2-1, with D perhaps matching TRBD2 (7 bases). CDR1 and CDR2 from the germline V gene are LGHNA and YNFKEQ. This CDR3 is built from 17 residues. V lost 1 base, J lost 10 bases, and 23 bases lay in between. The DNA of the CDR3 is TGTGCCAGCAGCCAAGGGGGGCGGGGGCCAACAGCAGGCGAGCAGTTCTTC. Translated: CASSQGGRGPTAGEQFF.

The rearrangement joins TRBV9 to TRBJ1-1; weak D call: TRBD1 (6 bases). This CDR3 spans 16 amino acids. Germline assignment: CDR1 SGDLS and CDR2 YYNGEE. The V and J ends lost 0 bases and 5 bases respectively, with 17 bases between them. CDR3 protein: CASSVDGGAVWTEAFF. CDR3 DNA: TGTGCCAGCAGCGTAGATGGGGGGGCGGTGTGGACTGAAGCTTTCTTT.

The chain carries TRBV6-1 and TRBJ1-4, with D unclear. V was clipped by 2 bases and J by 0 bases, with 7 bases between them. The CDR3 runs to 15 residues. Germline loops: CDR1 MNHNS, CDR2 SASEGT. CDR3: CASSEWVATNEKLFF. The DNA for the CDR3 is TGTGCCAGCAGTGAATGGGTCGCAACTAATGAAAAACTGTTTTTT.

The chain is built from TRBV5-1 and TRBJ1-6; the D is unclear. CDR1 and CDR2 from the germline V gene are SGHRS and YFSETQ. The V end lost 0 bases, the J end lost 6 bases, and 13 bases lay between the germline ends. The CDR3 totals 16 residues. CDR3 residues: CASSLVYRNGNSPLHF. In DNA form, the CDR3 reads TGCGCCAGCAGCTTGGTGTACCGGAACGGTAATTCACCCCTCCACTTT.

The rearrangement joins TRBV4-1 to TRBJ2-7; 9 bases are a match to TRBD1. Losses at the gene ends were 1 base for V and 3 bases for J; bases not matched to a gene: 4. The CDR3 has 15 amino acids. CDR1 is MGHRA and CDR2 is YSYEKL in the germline V gene. CDR3 sequence reads: CASSQVGGQGYEQYF. As DNA, the CDR3 is TGCGCCAGCAGCCAAGTAGGGGGACAGGGCTACGAGCAGTACTTC.

As DNA, the CDR3 is TGCAGTGCTAGAGATCAAAATACGCAGTATTTT. Amino acid sequence: CSARDQNTQYF. The V and J genes are TRBV20-1 and TRBJ2-3, with D unresolved. The length of the CDR3 is 11 residues. V was pared by 0 bases and J by 7 bases, with 5 bases between. Germline V lookup: CDR1 DFQATT, CDR2 SNEGSKA (reference sequence).

The chain is built from TRBV28 and TRBJ2-7, with D uncertain. Trimming took 2 bases from V and 5 from J, leaving 7 bases between them. Germline CDR1 reads MDHEN; CDR2 reads SYDVKM. The CDR3 is made up of 12 amino acids. The chain's CDR3 is CASSLKGHEQYF. CDR3 DNA: TGTGCCAGCAGTTTAAAGGGTCACGAGCAGTACTTC.